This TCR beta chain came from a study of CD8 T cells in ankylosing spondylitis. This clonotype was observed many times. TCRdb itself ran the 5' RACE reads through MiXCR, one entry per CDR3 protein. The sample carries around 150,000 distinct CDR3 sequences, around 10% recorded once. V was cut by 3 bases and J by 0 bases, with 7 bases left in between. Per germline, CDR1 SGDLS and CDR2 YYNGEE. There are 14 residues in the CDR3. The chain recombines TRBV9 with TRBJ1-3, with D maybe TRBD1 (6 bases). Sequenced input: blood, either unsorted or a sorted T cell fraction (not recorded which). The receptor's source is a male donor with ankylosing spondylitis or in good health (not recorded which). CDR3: CASSGQDSGNTIYF. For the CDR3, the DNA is TGTGCCAGCAGCGGACAGGACTCTGGAAACACCATATATTTT.